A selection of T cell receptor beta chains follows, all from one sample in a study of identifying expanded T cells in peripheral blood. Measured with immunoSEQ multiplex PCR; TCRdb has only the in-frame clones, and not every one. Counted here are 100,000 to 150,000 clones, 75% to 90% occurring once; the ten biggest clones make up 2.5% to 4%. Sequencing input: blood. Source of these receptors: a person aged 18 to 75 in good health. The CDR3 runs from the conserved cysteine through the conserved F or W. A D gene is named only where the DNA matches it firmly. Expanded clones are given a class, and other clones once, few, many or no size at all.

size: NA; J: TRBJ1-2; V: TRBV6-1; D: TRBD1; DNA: TGTGCCAGCAGTGAATATGCAGGGGGTAGTGGCTACACCTTC; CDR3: CASSEYAGGSGYTF
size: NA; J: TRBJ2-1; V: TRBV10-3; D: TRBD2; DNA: TGTGCCATCAGTGGGTCAGTGGGGTCGGGGGGGAGCTCCTACAATGAGCAGTTCTTC; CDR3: CAISGSVGSGGSSYNEQFF
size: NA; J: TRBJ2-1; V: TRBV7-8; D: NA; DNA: TGTGCCAGCAGCTTAATCAATGAGCAGTTCTTC; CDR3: CASSLINEQFF
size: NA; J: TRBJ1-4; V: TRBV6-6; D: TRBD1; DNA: TGTGCCAGCAGTAAAGGGACAGGGCGTGAAAAACTGTTTTTT; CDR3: CASSKGTGREKLFF
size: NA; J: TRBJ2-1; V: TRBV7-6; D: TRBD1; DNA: TGTGCCAGCAGCGGGGACAGGGTCAATGAGCAGTTCTTC; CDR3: CASSGDRVNEQFF
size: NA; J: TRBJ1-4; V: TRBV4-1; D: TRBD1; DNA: TGCGCCAGCAGCCCCGGCAGGGGACAGTCTGATGAAAAACTGTTTTTT; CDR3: CASSPGRGQSDEKLFF
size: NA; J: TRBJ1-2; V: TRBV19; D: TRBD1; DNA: TGTGCCAGTAGTATAGTGGGACAGACACTCTATGGCTACACCTTC; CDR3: CASSIVGQTLYGYTF
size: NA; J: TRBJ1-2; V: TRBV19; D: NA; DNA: TGTGCCAGTAGGATCCCTGCGGGGAGGGCAACGGAATTCAACTATGGCTACACCTTC; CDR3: CASRIPAGRATEFNYGYTF
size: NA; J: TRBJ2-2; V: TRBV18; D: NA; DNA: TGTGCCAGCTCACCACGGCGGCGGGGTTTCGATACCGGGGAGCTGTTTTTT; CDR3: CASSPRRRGFDTGELFF
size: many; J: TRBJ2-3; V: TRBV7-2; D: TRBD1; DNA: TGTGCCAGCAGCATTACAGGGGGCACAGATACGCAGTATTTT; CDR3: CASSITGGTDTQYF